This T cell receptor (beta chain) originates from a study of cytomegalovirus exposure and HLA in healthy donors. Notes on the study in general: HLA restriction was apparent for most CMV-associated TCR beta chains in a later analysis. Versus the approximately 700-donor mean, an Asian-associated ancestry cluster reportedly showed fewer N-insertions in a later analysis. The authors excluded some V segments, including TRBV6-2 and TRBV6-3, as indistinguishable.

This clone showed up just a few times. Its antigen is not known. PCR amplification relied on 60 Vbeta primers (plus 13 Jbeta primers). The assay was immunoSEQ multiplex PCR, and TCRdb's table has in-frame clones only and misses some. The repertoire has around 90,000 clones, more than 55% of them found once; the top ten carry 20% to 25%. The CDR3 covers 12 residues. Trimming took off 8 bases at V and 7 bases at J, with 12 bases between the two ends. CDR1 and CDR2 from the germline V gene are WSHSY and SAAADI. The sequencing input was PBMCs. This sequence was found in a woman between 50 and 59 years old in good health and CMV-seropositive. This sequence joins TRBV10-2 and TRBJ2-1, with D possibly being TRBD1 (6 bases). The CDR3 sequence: CASRTVGNEQFF. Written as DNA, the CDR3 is TGCGCCAGCCGGACAGTTGGTAATGAGCAGTTCTTC.